The next 16 T cell receptor beta chains were all read from a single sample in a study of OX40 agonist ivuxolimab in advanced cancers. Sequencing was performed with immunoSEQ multiplex PCR; in TCRdb, only in-frame clones are kept and a portion is missing. The table includes some 81,000 clones, about 86% detected once. The material was CD4+ or CD8+ T cells sorted from blood, obtained in a trial of the OX40 agonist ivuxolimab. All receptors derive from an adult with an advanced solid tumor such as melanoma, head and neck, liver or kidney cancer.

This chain links TRBV6-5 with TRBJ1-4, with D possibly TRBD1 on 5 matching bases. Germline V gene lookup returns CDR1 MNHEY and CDR2 SVGAGI. The CDR3 loop spans 15 amino acids. V was pared by 5 bases and J by 2 bases, with 12 bases between. The CDR3 DNA reads TGTGCCAGCAGTCCCGCAGGGTACACTAATGAAAAACTGTTTTTT. Residues: CASSPAGYTNEKLFF.

CDR3 sequence: CASSLSRLNQPQHF. The CDR3 region has the DNA TGTGCCAGTAGTCTTAGCAGGCTCAATCAGCCCCAGCATTTT. The chain carries TRBV19 and TRBJ1-5, with D uncertain. In germline, CDR1 is LNHDA, CDR2 SQIVND (reference sequence). Trimming cost V 5 bases and J 3 bases, with 11 bases left between them. The CDR3 sequence is 14 residues long.

This clone was picked up one time. The chain combines TRBV7-9 with TRBJ2-1; 7 positions agree with TRBD2. Trimming at V came to 3 bases and at J to 3 bases, leaving 8 bases not matched to a gene. The germline V gene has CDR1 SEHNR and CDR2 FQNEAQ (reference sequence). The CDR3 extends over 16 amino acids. CDR3 in DNA: TGTGCCAGCAGCTTCTCAGCGGGGTCCTTCTACAATGAGCAGTTCTTC. The encoded protein is CASSFSAGSFYNEQFF.

This rearrangement joins TRBV4-1 to TRBJ1-1; D is undetermined. Trimming took off 1 base at V and 6 bases at J, with 18 bases between the two ends. The CDR3 is 16 residues long. Germline V gives CDR1 MGHRA, CDR2 YSYEKL. The CDR3 spells CASSQGLGLDPAEAFF. CDR3 bases: TGCGCCAGCAGCCAAGGTCTCGGTTTGGACCCCGCTGAAGCTTTCTTT.

This clone was seen a single time. The V gene is TRBV4-1, the J gene TRBJ1-6, with 7 nucleotides matching TRBD1. CDR1 is MGHRA, CDR2 YSYEKL, per germline. This CDR3 has 15 amino acids. V was pared by 0 bases and J by 10 bases, with 6 bases of the junction left unmatched. The CDR3 sequence: CASSQDSTGRSPLHF. The DNA for the CDR3 is TGCGCCAGCAGCCAAGATTCGACAGGGAGGTCACCCCTCCACTTT.

The gene calls are TRBV4-1 and TRBJ1-3; D may be TRBD1 (6 bases). Germline V gene data show CDR1 as MGHRA and CDR2 as YSYEKL. This CDR3 is built from 18 residues. V was trimmed by 1 base and J by 3 bases, leaving 19 bases between them. The CDR3 DNA follows: TGCGCCAGCAGCCAAGTTCCTAGGGGGTCTCCGGGTGGAAACACCATATATTTT. Its translation: CASSQVPRGSPGGNTIYF.

The rearrangement uses TRBV5-1 and TRBJ1-2, with D tentatively TRBD1 (5 bases). V was cut by 1 base and J by 6 bases, with 7 bases left in between. Germline CDR1 is SGHRS and CDR2 is YFSETQ. The CDR3 has 12 amino acids. The chain's CDR3 is CASSLQGDGYTF. The CDR3 DNA sequence: TGCGCCAGCAGCTTGCAGGGTGATGGCTACACCTTC.

This clone has only a few counts. This chain links TRBV5-1 with TRBJ2-3, with D perhaps being TRBD1 or TRBD2 (6 bases each). This CDR3 spans 15 amino acids. V was shortened by 4 bases and J by 1 base, with 13 bases between the two germline ends. The germline CDR1 and CDR2 sequences are SGHRS and YFSETQ. The CDR3 spells CASSPEGDRTDTQYF. The CDR3 DNA is TGCGCCAGCAGCCCGGAGGGGGACCGCACAGATACGCAGTATTTT.

This chain links TRBV15 with TRBJ2-1, with D uncertain. This CDR3 region has 15 residues. Trimming shortened V by 0 bases and J by 2 bases, and 8 bases separated the two germline ends. Germline-derived CDR1 and CDR2 are LNHNV and YYDKDF (reference sequence). The CDR3 DNA is TGTGCCACCAGCAGAGAACAGCAACCCTACAATGAGCAGTTCTTC. Translating it yields CATSREQQPYNEQFF.

The chain combines TRBV9 with TRBJ2-3; 12 bases match TRBD2. The CDR3 sequence is 18 residues long. Trimming took 3 bases from V and 0 from J; bases not matched to a gene: 8. Germline values: CDR1 SGDLS, CDR2 YYNGEE. The CDR3 coding sequence is TGTGCCAGCAGCGCCGTGACTAGCGGGGGACCGAGCACAGATACGCAGTATTTT. Translated, it gives CASSAVTSGGPSTDTQYF.

Only a few counts were recorded for this clone. The chain is built from TRBV18 and TRBJ1-2, with 7 bases fitting TRBD1. The CDR3 has 15 amino acids. V lost 3 bases and J lost 5; bases outside the gene matches: 9. Looked up from germline, CDR1 is KGHSH and CDR2 is LQKENI. The CDR3 region is CASSPQTGRRYGYTF. The CDR3 bases are TGTGCCAGCTCACCGCAGACAGGGCGAAGGTATGGCTACACCTTC.

The V call is TRBV11-1, the J call TRBJ2-2; 9 bases agree with TRBD2. Germline CDR1 is SGHAT and CDR2 is FQDESV (reference sequence). V lost 4 bases and J lost 1; bases outside the gene matches: 7. The CDR3 is 17 residues long. CDR3 sequence reads: CASSSTSSGENTGELFF. The CDR3 coding sequence is TGTGCCAGCAGCTCCACATCTAGCGGGGAGAACACCGGGGAGCTGTTTTTT.

This clone was counted a few times. V is TRBV7-2 and J is TRBJ1-2, with D unclear. Trimming removed 1 base at V and 8 bases at J, with 8 bases between. Looked up from germline, CDR1 is SGHTA and CDR2 is FQGNSA. The CDR3 consists of 12 residues. The CDR3 protein is CASSLVLGGYTF. The CDR3 region has the DNA TGTGCCAGCAGCTTAGTACTTGGGGGCTACACCTTC.

The V and J genes are TRBV5-5 and TRBJ2-7; D may match TRBD1 or TRBD2 (5 bases each). From germline, CDR1 is SGHKS and CDR2 YYEKEE (reference sequence). V lost 4 bases and J lost 0, with 11 bases in between. CDR3 length: 14 amino acids. The CDR3 reads CASSPGPNSYEQYF. CDR3 in DNA: TGTGCCAGCAGCCCGGGACCGAACTCCTACGAGCAGTACTTC.

This rearrangement joins TRBV18 to TRBJ2-1, with 7 bases matching TRBD1. The junction had 8 bases not matched to a gene; V was cut back by 3 bases and J by 9 bases. Looked up from germline, CDR1 is KGHSH and CDR2 is LQKENI. The CDR3 is 14 amino acids. CDR3 DNA: TGTGCCAGCTCACCGACAGGGAAGTTGGGTGAGCAGTTCTTC. It codes for CASSPTGKLGEQFF.

V and J are TRBV6-5 and TRBJ2-2; 11 nucleotides align to TRBD1. With 6 bases clipped from V and 4 bases from J, the junction kept 4 bases outside the gene matches. CDR3 size: 15 residues. Per the germline V gene, CDR1 is MNHEY and CDR2 is SVGAGI. This CDR3 reads CASSSGTGGTGELFF. The CDR3 coding sequence is TGTGCCAGCAGCTCCGGGACAGGGGGCACCGGGGAGCTGTTTTTT.